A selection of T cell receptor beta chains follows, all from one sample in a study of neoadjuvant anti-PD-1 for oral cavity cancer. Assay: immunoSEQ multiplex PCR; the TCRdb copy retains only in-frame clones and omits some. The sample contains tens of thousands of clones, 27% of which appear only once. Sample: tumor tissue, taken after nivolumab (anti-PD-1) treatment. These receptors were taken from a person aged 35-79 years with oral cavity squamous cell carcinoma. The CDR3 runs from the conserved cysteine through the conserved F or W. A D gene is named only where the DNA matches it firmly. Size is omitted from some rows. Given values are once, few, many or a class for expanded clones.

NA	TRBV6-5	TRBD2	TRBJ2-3	CASSYGSGTNTDTQYF	TGTGCCAGCAGTTACGGTAGCGGGACAAACACAGATACGCAGTATTTT
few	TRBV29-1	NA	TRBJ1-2	CSVEVHGPSYGYTF	TGCAGCGTTGAAGTTCATGGACCGTCCTATGGCTACACCTTC
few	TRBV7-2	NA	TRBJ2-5	CASSLGATQYF	TGTGCCAGCAGCTTGGGGGCGACCCAGTACTTC
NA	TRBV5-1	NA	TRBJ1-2	CASSLGIYGYTF	TGCGCCAGCAGCTTGGGAATCTATGGCTACACCTTC
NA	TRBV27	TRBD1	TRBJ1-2	CASRQGSYGYTF	TGTGCCAGCAGACAGGGGTCGTATGGCTACACCTTC
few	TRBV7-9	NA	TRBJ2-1	CASSLRKFGTNNEQFF	TGTGCCAGCAGCTTAAGGAAGTTTGGGACCAACAATGAGCAGTTCTTC
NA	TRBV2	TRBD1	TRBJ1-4	CASSGTGFEKLFF	TGTGCCAGCAGCGGGACAGGGTTTGAAAAACTGTTTTTT
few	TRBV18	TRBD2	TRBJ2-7	CASSTSGGPTSYEQYF	TGTGCCAGCTCAACTAGCGGGGGGCCCACCTCCTACGAGCAGTACTTC
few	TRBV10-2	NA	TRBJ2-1	CASSTKNEQFF	TGCGCCAGCAGTACCAAGAATGAGCAGTTCTTC
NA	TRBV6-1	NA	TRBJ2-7	CASVFSGTLSYEQYF	TGTGCCAGCGTTTTCTCAGGGACCCTATCCTACGAGCAGTACTTC
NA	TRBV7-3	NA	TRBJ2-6	CASSLNSGVSGANVLTF	TGTGCCAGCAGCTTAAATTCGGGGGTCTCTGGGGCCAACGTCCTGACTTTC
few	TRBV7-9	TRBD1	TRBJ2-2	CASSLTGTGVTGELFF	TGTGCCAGCAGCCTTACCGGGACAGGGGTGACCGGGGAGCTGTTTTTT
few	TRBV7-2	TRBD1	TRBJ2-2	CASSLRQGNTGELFF	TGTGCCAGCAGCCTACGACAGGGGAACACCGGGGAGCTGTTTTTT
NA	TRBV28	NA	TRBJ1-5	CASRTNSNQPQHF	TGTGCCAGCAGGACCAATAGCAATCAGCCCCAGCATTTT
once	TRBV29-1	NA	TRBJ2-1	CSTFVPIGNEQFF	TGCAGCACCTTTGTTCCGATCGGGAATGAGCAGTTCTTC
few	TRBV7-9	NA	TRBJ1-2	CASSLRQEGSGYTF	TGTGCCAGCAGCTTACGTCAAGAGGGATCTGGCTACACCTTC
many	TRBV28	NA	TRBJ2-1	CASRRPEGREQFF	TGTGCCAGCAGAAGACCGGAGGGGCGTGAGCAGTTCTTC
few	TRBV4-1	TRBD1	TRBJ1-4	CASSPRDRAYNEKLFF	TGCGCCAGCAGCCCCCGGGACAGGGCTTATAATGAAAAACTGTTTTTT
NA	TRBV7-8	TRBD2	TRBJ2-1	CASSLDTLAGGHNSYNEQFF	TGTGCCAGCAGCTTAGATACGCTAGCGGGGGGACACAACTCCTACAATGAGCAGTTCTTC
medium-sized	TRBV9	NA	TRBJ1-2	CASTLGGDYGYTF	TGTGCCAGCACCCTAGGTGGGGACTATGGCTACACCTTC
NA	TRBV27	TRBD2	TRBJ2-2	CASGLAGVIGELFF	TGTGCCAGTGGACTAGCGGGAGTGATCGGGGAGCTGTTTTTT
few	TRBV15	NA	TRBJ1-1	CATSRATTGLRTEAFF	TGTGCCACCAGCAGAGCCACCACAGGGTTGAGGACTGAAGCTTTCTTT
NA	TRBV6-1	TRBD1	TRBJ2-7	CASSEDRHLYEQYF	TGTGCCAGCAGTGAGGACAGGCACCTCTACGAGCAGTACTTC
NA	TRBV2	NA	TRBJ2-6	CASRDGPLVSAWLGANVLTF	TGTGCCAGCAGGGACGGACCTCTGGTTTCAGCATGGTTGGGGGCCAACGTCCTGACTTTC
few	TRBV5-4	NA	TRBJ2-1	CASSLASGAVYNEQFF	TGTGCCAGCAGCTTGGCCAGCGGAGCAGTATACAATGAGCAGTTCTTC
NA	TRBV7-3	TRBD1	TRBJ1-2	CASSPGQGNYGYTF	TGTGCCAGCAGTCCGGGACAGGGGAACTATGGCTACACCTTC
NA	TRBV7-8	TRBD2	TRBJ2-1	CASSATPGTSGGATQFF	TGTGCCAGCAGCGCCACCCCCGGGACTAGCGGGGGGGCCACTCAGTTCTTC